Sequencing of this T cell receptor beta chain was carried out in a study of cytomegalovirus exposure and HLA in healthy donors (dated by TCRdb to 2017 to 2019). Regarding the research as a whole: According to a later analysis, one platform produced both the 110 or so validation repertoires and the approximately 600 repertoires of the first cohort. The study aimed to test whether cataloging public T cell receptors could reveal signatures of past pathogen exposure. Along with the roughly 710-subject first cohort, a separate validation cohort of 120 different subjects was used. To predict cytomegalovirus infection status, the study brought together high-throughput TCR immunosequencing, statistical association of individual TCRs with disease status, and machine learning.

What the research found in general, with its limitations: It was suggested by the authors that the approach could potentially be generalized to other disease states and immunological phenotypes. A later analysis had no HLA typing for the validation cohort, so co-occurrence there was scored across all 120 or so repertoires. In a later analysis, TCRs clustered in the first cohort were found to also tend to co-occur in the roughly 110 validation repertoires, with around 94% of cluster scores above 0. The study gave a list of 150 to 200 TCR beta chains associated with cytomegalovirus. Cytomegalovirus status was reported to be diagnosed by the classifier with high specificity and sensitivity in both the original and validation cohorts. While some public TCRs were present in many individuals, most TCR sequences turned up only very rarely across donors. A few of the identified cytomegalovirus-associated TCR beta chains were confirmed in vitro to be specific for cytomegalovirus antigens.

Libraries were constructed by the immunoSEQ multiplex PCR assay. The paper's processing steps were these. A statistical classification framework was developed to diagnose cytomegalovirus status using the catalog of TCR beta chain sequences. Entries here come from immuneACCESS through TCRdb and include only in-frame sequences with V and J called. Some clones fail to appear in such tables; in the studies checked, an unresolved V gene covers under half of the shortfall, and the cause of the remainder is unknown. Clone size and V and J calls were adopted from that table, with D and trimming inferred from the DNA. The sample table shows some 65,000 clones, and roughly 96% are seen once. The ten largest clones add up to more than 2% of the sample. A word on this clone: The antigen it binds to is not known. No base quality information exists; no much larger clone differs at one position.

The CDR3 holds 16 amino acids from the cysteine to the phenylalanine. Just CDR3 DNA is preserved here, 48 bases in frame from base 1. V loses 1 base at its end and J loses 6 bases; junction bases beyond the gene matches: 6. CDR1 and CDR2 (SGHVS, FQNEAQ) derive from the germline V gene. Separate from the roughly 650-subject first cohort, the validation cohort of 95 to 150 subjects was the group to which the donors belonged. The TCR sequence derives from a man aged 18 to 30 in good health and CMV-seronegative. This receptor chain uses TRBV7-8 and TRBJ1-5, with 10 central nucleotides matching TRBD1. Source material: PBMCs. CDR3 loop: CASSLDGQGGLQPQHF. The DNA sequence reads TGTGCCAGCAGCTTAGATGGACAGGGGGGTCTTCAGCCCCAGCATTTT.